Presented here are 11 T cell receptor beta chains from one specimen sequenced in a study of blood T cells in healthy people across ages. Next came a second PCR, run for about 7 to 12 cycles, which used a sample-barcoded 5' primer along with a J-beta primer mix. TCRdb re-called the 5' RACE reads with MiXCR, one entry per CDR3 protein. The sample holds some 930,000 distinct CDR3 sequences, roughly 29% seen once. This sample was also put to use in a study of T cells of mothers and their children.

The sequenced sample consisted of blood. All receptors derive from a woman aged 40-49 years in good health.

The chain combines TRBV6-2 or TRBV6-3 with TRBJ2-1; TRBD2 matches 9 bases. Germline V gene sequence: CDR1 MNHEY, CDR2 SVGEGT. Trimming at V came to 2 bases and at J to 8 bases, leaving 10 bases not matched to a gene. The CDR3 has 16 residues. CDR3 in amino acids: CASSYRGGRAGDEQFF. The CDR3, as DNA: TGTGCCAGCAGTTACCGCGGCGGGAGGGCTGGGGATGAGCAGTTCTTC.

V usage is TRBV10-3 and J usage is TRBJ2-3; 8 nucleotides match TRBD1. The CDR3 consists of 15 residues. Germline V gene sequence: CDR1 ENHRY, CDR2 SYGVKD. The J segment lost 1 base and the V segment lost 9 bases, leaving 9 bases of the junction unmatched. The CDR3 here is CAITRTGGGTDTQYF. The CDR3 DNA sequence: TGTGCCATTACTCGTACAGGGGGAGGCACAGATACGCAGTATTTT.

In this sample, this clonotype turned up a few times. V usage is TRBV4-1 and J usage is TRBJ2-5; 8 nucleotides match TRBD2. After removal of 4 bases from V and 11 bases from J, the junction contained 15 bases not matched to a gene. Germline V gene data show CDR1 as MGHRA and CDR2 as YSYEKL. CDR3 length: 15 amino acids. This CDR3 is CASSPLVGGAYKQYF. CDR3 coding DNA: TGCGCCAGCAGCCCCCTGGTCGGGGGGGCCTACAAGCAGTACTTC.

With regard to this clonotype: Since a much larger clone is just one base distant, this may be a read error. This chain connects TRBV10-3 to TRBJ2-1; TRBD2 matches at 7 bases. The CDR3 is 13 amino acids. Germline CDR1 reads ENHRY; CDR2 reads SYGVKD. V gave up 3 bases and J gave up 10 bases; unmatched junction bases: 6. The CDR3 sequence: CAISDPTSPEQFF. The CDR3 DNA follows: TGTGCCATCAGTGATCCGACTAGCCCGGAGCAGTTCTTC.

In its sample, this clonotype was seen a few times. DNA for the CDR3: TGTGCCAGCAGTTCCCCCCGGACGGGAAACCCTCAAGAGACCCAGTACTTC. Amino acids: CASSSPRTGNPQETQYF. The chain combines TRBV12-3 or TRBV12-4 with TRBJ2-5, with D perhaps TRBD2 (5 bases). V was pared by 4 bases and J by 2 bases, with 20 bases between. The CDR3 length is 17 residues.

The chain's CDR3 is CSVPSGDRVYEQYF. The CDR3 region has the DNA TGCAGTGTTCCGAGCGGGGACAGGGTCTACGAGCAGTACTTC. V gene TRBV20-1 combines with J gene TRBJ2-7, with 9 positions matching TRBD1. The germline gives CDR1 DFQATT, CDR2 SNEGSKA (reference sequence). Trimming removed 7 bases from V and 3 bases from J; junction bases left unmatched: 10. The CDR3 covers 14 residues.

This clonotype was picked up many times. This rearrangement joins TRBV20-1 to TRBJ2-1, with 7 bases lining up with TRBD2. V shed 2 bases and J 5 bases; nucleotides not matched to a gene: 3. CDR3 length: 13 amino acids. CDR1 and CDR2 from the germline V gene are DFQATT and SNEGSKA (reference sequence). Here the CDR3 reads CSARNGGNNEQFF. In DNA, the CDR3 is TGCAGTGCTAGAAACGGGGGGAACAATGAGCAGTTCTTC.

This clonotype was detected ten times or more. The V gene is TRBV29-1, the J gene TRBJ2-7, with D perhaps TRBD1 or TRBD2 (5 bases each). The germline V gene has CDR1 SQVTM and CDR2 ANQGSEA. The V end lost 3 bases, the J end lost 5 bases, and 20 bases lay between the germline ends. This CDR3 is built from 15 residues. Here the CDR3 DNA reads TGCAGCGTTGATTGGAGTGATGGGGGAAACGACGAGCAGTACTTC. Encoded protein: CSVDWSDGGNDEQYF.

The chain joins TRBV12-3 or TRBV12-4 to TRBJ1-1; no definite D call. V gave up 4 bases and J gave up 0 bases, with 9 bases separating them. This CDR3 has 14 residues. CDR3 in DNA: TGTGCCAGCAGTTCTCAGACACTGAACACTGAAGCTTTCTTT. Translating it yields CASSSQTLNTEAFF.

This rearrangement joins TRBV20-1 to TRBJ1-3; the D is unclear. From germline, CDR1 is DFQATT and CDR2 SNEGSKA (reference sequence). This CDR3 comprises 16 residues. V was cut by 6 bases and J by 0 bases, with 18 bases left in between. CDR3 region: CSASPPSLLSGNTIYF. The CDR3, as DNA: TGCAGTGCATCCCCTCCCTCCTTACTCTCTGGAAACACCATATATTTT.

The rearrangement joins TRBV20-1 to TRBJ1-5; the D gene is possibly TRBD1 (5 bases). The CDR3 is 16 residues long. Germline CDR1 DFQATT, CDR2 SNEGSKA (reference sequence). V lost 3 bases and J 2 bases, leaving 17 bases between the germline ends. In DNA form, the CDR3 reads TGCAGTGCTAGGGGGCCGACTGCGGGGGGCAATCAGCCCCAGCATTTT. It specifies CSARGPTAGGNQPQHF.